The entry below gives a single T cell receptor beta chain sequence along with its context. The source of the sample is a study of long-term antiretroviral therapy in people with HIV. The libraries were made with immunoSEQ v3.0 at survey level. TCRdb's copy holds only in-frame clones and misses some; the assay was immunoSEQ multiplex PCR. The sample comprises 16,000 or so clones, roughly 90% of which are singletons, and 9.5% to 15% rests with the top ten. The CDR3 spans 14 residues. Trimming shortened V by 6 bases and J by 0 bases, and 10 bases separated the two germline ends. Germline CDR1 and CDR2: MNHEY and SVGAGI.

The sample in question was unsorted PBMCs, obtained 0.7 years before starting antiretroviral therapy. The chain employs TRBV6-5 and TRBJ2-3; D not certain. This receptor was obtained from a man aged 50-60 years with HIV. The CDR3 loop is CASSRSASTDTQYF. In DNA, the CDR3 is TGTGCCAGCAGCCGATCGGCTAGCACAGATACGCAGTATTTT.